This T cell receptor (beta chain) was observed in a study of OX40 agonist ivuxolimab in advanced cancers. Context from the whole study: Ivuxolimab, which targeted the costimulatory receptor OX40 (CD134), was an agonistic, fully human IgG2 monoclonal antibody. Intravenous ivuxolimab was administered to patients every 2 weeks at six dose levels: 0.01, 0.1, 0.3, 1.5, 3 and 10 mg/kg. Among the 50 to 55 dose-escalation patients, around 20 had hepatocellular carcinoma, roughly 15 melanoma, 9 renal cell carcinoma and 9 head and neck cancer. The dose-escalation cohort was approximately 83% male with a mean age of approximately 60 years, ranging from roughly 20 to 80. Prior anti-PD-1, anti-PD-L1 or anti-CTLA-4 therapy was permitted, and checkpoint inhibitors had been received by around 40% of dose-escalation patients. Partial responses occurred in three dose-escalation patients: two with cutaneous melanoma and one with hepatocellular carcinoma. The purpose of peripheral TCRbeta sequencing was to test whether ivuxolimab changed TCR sequence diversity and led to clonal T-cell expansion. The paper reports the monotherapy dose-escalation portion (N of about 50 patients) of the phase I ivuxolimab trial. Overall results and qualifications from the work: At doses from 0.1 to 3.0 mg/kg, clonal expansion was seen in both CD4+ and CD8+ blood T cells between baseline and week 6. After ivuxolimab, more expanded clones were found on average in CD8+ T cells than in CD4+ T cells. Low levels of normalized T-cell clonal expansion were also seen in some nonresponding patients. Which antigens the clonally expanded peripheral T cells were specific for was not determined. In the 0.1-3.0 mg/kg groups, partial responders had among the lowest normalized peripheral clonal expansion, particularly in CD8+ T cells.

Measured from the cysteine to the phenylalanine, the CDR3 is 17 residues long. Of the read, only the CDR3 DNA is kept; its 51 bases are in frame from base 1. The germline V gene provides CDR1 ENHRY and CDR2 SYGVKD. V was cut back by 7 bases and J by 4 bases, leaving a gap of 26 bases between them. Genomic DNA was isolated from the sorted cells so that the TCRbeta CDR3 region could be sequenced. The immunoSEQ Assay was used to sequence the TCRbeta CDR3 regions. The table was pulled from immuneACCESS by TCRdb, which kept in-frame rearrangements only. Such tables lose some clones; where checked, under half of the loss comes from unresolved V genes, and the rest has no known cause. The sample yields around 54,000 clones; around 93% were counted once. The top ten clonotypes cover 8.7% of the sample. About this clone: There is no known antigen for this receptor. The record has no base qualities; no much larger clone is one base away.

Patients with a history of autoimmune disease or receiving systemic immunosuppression were excluded from the trial. Peripheral blood for TCR sequencing was drawn from every dose cohort at baseline, at cycle 4 day 1 and at cycle 7 day 1. The samples were taken from a phase I, first-in-human, multicenter, open-label dose-escalation trial of ivuxolimab. Adults with locally advanced or metastatic melanoma, renal cell, hepatocellular, or head and neck squamous cell carcinoma were enrolled in the trial. Before TCR sequencing, CD4+ T cells and CD8+ T cells were sorted from peripheral blood as separate populations.

This TCR was sampled from an adult with an advanced solid tumor such as melanoma, head and neck, liver or kidney cancer. The V and J segments used are TRBV10-3 and TRBJ2-7; the D gene cannot be named for sure. Sequencing used CD4+ or CD8+ T cells sorted from blood, obtained in a trial of the OX40 agonist ivuxolimab. The nucleotide sequence reads TGTGCCATCACCTCGTCTGGGAACGATGGCACCTCTTACGAGCAGTACTTC. It specifies CAITSSGNDGTSYEQYF.